This T cell receptor (beta chain) was sequenced in a study of early T cells in non-severe SARS-CoV-2 infection (dated by TCRdb to 2020 to 2023). General notes on the study: Bulk RNA from unsorted whole blood was used for TCR sequencing, so alpha and beta chains could not be paired. The paper as a whole reports these results and caveats: VDJdb matching was skewed toward anti-spike CD8 responses and likely underestimated virus-specific expansions by missing private and CD4 specificities.

Libraries were prepared through 5' RACE. Sequencing instrument: NextSeq 500. To correct for sequencing error and PCR bias, the TCR library protocol tagged individual cDNA molecules with unique molecular identifiers. Sequencing covered both TCR alpha and beta chains, and within each sample the abundances of alpha and beta sequences were tightly co-correlated. The paper's processing steps were these. V gene, J gene and CDR3 annotation of TCR sequences was performed with Decombinator V4. TCRs were defined as expanded if a significant change between any two time points was detected under a Poisson model with p below 0.0001. TCR abundances were normalised to the total number of TCRs sequenced in each sample and reported as counts per million. MAIT TCRs were defined by TRAV1-2 paired with TRAJ12, TRAJ20 or TRAJ33, and iNKT TCRs by TRAV10 paired with TRAJ18. VDJdb, accessed on 1 November 2021, was searched for TCRs annotated for CMV, EBV and SARS-CoV-2, and TCRs annotated for more than one antigen were excluded. TCRdb handled the public reads itself, with Q25 trimming in fastp and clone calling in MiXCR, and kept productive beta chains. CDR3 protein duplicates are merged, each entry listing the most common genes and DNA. TCRdb's processing, not the authors', yielded these V and J calls. Across this sample there are tens of thousands of distinct CDR3 sequences, with about 10% seen only once. The leading ten clones occupy less than 15% of the sample.

Sequences SGHAT (CDR1) and FQDESV (CDR2) are obtained from the germline V gene (reference sequence). For this chain, trimming is 0 bases at the V end and 4 bases at the J end, and the number of junction bases without a gene match is 3. Inclusive of the bounding cysteine and phenylalanine, the CDR3 is 16 residues long. This entry keeps only the CDR3 DNA: 48 bases, framed from base 1. At least ten counts were recorded for this clonotype. Its antigen remains undetermined. Base qualities were left out, and no much larger clone turns up one base away. This was a case-control study nested in a cohort of healthcare workers in London, UK, who had nasopharyngeal swab PCR tests and blood samples taken every week. Healthcare workers were recruited during the week of the UK lockdown, between 23 and 31 March 2020, and followed weekly for up to roughly 15 weeks.

The sequence is built from TRBV11-1 and TRBJ2-5, and 12 junction bases match TRBD1. The receptor was derived from an adult who was a healthcare worker with PCR-confirmed SARS-CoV-2 infection or an uninfected control (not recorded which). Sequencing was performed on whole blood. The CDR3 corresponds to CASSLAGTGGGETQYF. Here is the DNA: TGTGCCAGCAGCTTAGCCGGGACAGGGGGCGGAGAGACCCAGTACTTC.